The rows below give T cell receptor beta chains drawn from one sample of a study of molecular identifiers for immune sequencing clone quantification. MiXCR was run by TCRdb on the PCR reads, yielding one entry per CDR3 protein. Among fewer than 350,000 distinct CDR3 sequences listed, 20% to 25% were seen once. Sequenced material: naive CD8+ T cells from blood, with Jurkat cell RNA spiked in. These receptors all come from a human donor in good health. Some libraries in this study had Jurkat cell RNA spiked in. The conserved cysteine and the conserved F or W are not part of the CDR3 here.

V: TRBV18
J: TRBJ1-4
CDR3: ASSPPDGWATNEKLF

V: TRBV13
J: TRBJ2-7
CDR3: ASSSLGGARIRDEQY

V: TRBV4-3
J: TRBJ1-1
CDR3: ASSQDISGANTEAF

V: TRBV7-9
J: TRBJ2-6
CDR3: ASSYNPQSSGANVLT

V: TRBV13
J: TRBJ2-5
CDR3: ASSSVGYQETQY

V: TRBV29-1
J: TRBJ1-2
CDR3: SVMTGTAGYT

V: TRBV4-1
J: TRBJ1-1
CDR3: ASSQDAHTPEAF

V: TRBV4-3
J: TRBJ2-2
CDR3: ASSQAWANTGELF

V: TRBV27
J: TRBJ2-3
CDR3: ASSLPQQGAAGTDTQY

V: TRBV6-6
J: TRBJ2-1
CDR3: ASSYIGQGAYNEQF

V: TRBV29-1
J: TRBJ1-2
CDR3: SVEDPPRGDLNHGYT

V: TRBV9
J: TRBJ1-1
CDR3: ASSVGGPTNTEAF

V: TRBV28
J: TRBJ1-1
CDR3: ASSSGSNTEAF

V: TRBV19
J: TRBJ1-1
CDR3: ASSISLNTEAF

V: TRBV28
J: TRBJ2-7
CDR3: ASSSRGFYEQY

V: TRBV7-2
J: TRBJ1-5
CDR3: ASSVKDREYQPQH

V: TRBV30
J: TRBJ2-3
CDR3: AWSVGTASTDTQY

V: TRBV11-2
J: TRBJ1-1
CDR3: ASSYGWQPNTEAF